This TCR beta chain was identified during a study of human T cells and chemical hapten exposure. TCRdb re-derived calls from the RACE reads in MiXCR, one entry per CDR3 protein. Of under 200,000 distinct CDR3 sequences in the sample, under 35% were seen once. The ends were cut back, 2 bases at V and 0 bases at J, with 8 bases in the middle. CDR3 length: 14 amino acids. The time point denotes: pre-sensitization, week 0. Regarding treatment: therapeutic diphenylcyclopropenone sensitization with weekly scalp DPC. Patch tests were applied only after blood draws. This sequence joins TRBV12-3 or TRBV12-4 and TRBJ2-7; D may be TRBD2 (5 bases). This specimen was whole blood, taken in connection with sensitization to the hapten diphenylcyclopropenone (DPC). The clonotype comes from a woman aged 25 to 39 with alopecia areata. Some clones in this sample may be carry-over from other donors' samples. The CDR3 DNA reads as TGTGCCAGCAGTTTAATCGGGGTCTCCTACGAGCAGTACTTC. Amino acid sequence: CASSLIGVSYEQYF.